This T cell receptor (beta chain) was observed in a study of PD-1 blockade in mismatch repair-deficient tumors. Overall study results and limits: Tumor-resident clones, often absent from pretreatment blood, expanded after pembrolizumab and then contracted.

This clone has only a few counts. Antigen unknown. Generated by immunoSEQ multiplex PCR, the TCRdb table keeps only in-frame clones and is missing some. The data hold approximately 120,000 clones, with about 86% observed a single time. The CDR3 sequence is 14 residues long. CDR1 is SGHTA, CDR2 FQGNSA, per germline. V trimming: 0 bases; J trimming: 5 bases; junction bases outside the gene matches: 0. This receptor was obtained from an adult with mismatch repair-deficient cancer. The gene calls are TRBV7-2 and TRBJ2-2; 7 bases are shared with TRBD2. The material was peripheral blood, obtained 44 weeks after starting pembrolizumab. The CDR3 sequence is CASSLARETGELFF. The DNA for the CDR3 is TGTGCCAGCAGCTTAGCGCGGGAGACCGGGGAGCTGTTTTTT.